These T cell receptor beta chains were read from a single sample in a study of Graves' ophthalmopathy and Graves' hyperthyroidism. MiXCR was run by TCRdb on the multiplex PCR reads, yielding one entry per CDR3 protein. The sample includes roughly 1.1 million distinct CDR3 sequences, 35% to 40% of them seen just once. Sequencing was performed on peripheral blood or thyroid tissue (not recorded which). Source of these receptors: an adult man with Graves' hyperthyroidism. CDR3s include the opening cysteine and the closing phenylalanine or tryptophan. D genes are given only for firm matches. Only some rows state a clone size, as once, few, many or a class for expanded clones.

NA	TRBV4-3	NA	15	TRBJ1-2	TGCGCCAGCAGCCAAGACGCGGGCCGACCCTATGGCTACACCTTC	CASSQDAGRPYGYTF
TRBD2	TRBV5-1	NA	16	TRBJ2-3	TGCGCCAGCAGCTTGAGCACTAGCGGAGGCACAGATACGCAGTATTTT	CASSLSTSGGTDTQYF
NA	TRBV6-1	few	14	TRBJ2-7	TGTGCCAGCACCCCAATGGACTCATCCAGCGAGCAGTACTTC	CASTPMDSSSEQYF
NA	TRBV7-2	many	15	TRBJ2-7	TGTGCCAGCAGCCCCGGACTGGGCAATACCTACGAGCAGTACTTC	CASSPGLGNTYEQYF
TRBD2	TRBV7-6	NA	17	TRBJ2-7	TGCGCCAGCAGCCAAGGCACTAAAGCGGGAGGGCTCTACGAGCAGTACTTC	CASSQGTKAGGLYEQYF
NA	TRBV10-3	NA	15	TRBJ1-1	TGTGCCATCAGTGGATTACGGGACCCATTGACTGAAGCTTTCTTT	CAISGLRDPLTEAFF
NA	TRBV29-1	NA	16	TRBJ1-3	TGCAGCGTTGAAGATCGGGGACCCAACTCTGGAAACACCATATATTTT	CSVEDRGPNSGNTIYF
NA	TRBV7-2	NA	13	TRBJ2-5	TGTGCCAGCAGCTTAGACAGCAATCAGCCCCAGTACTTC	CASSLDSNQPQYF
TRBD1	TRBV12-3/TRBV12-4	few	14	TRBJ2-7	TGTGCCAGCAGCAAATCGGACAGGCACTACGAGCAGTACTTC	CASSKSDRHYEQYF
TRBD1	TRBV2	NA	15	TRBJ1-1	TGTGCCAGCAGTTTTGAGACAGGGGCGAACACTGAAGCTTTCTTT	CASSFETGANTEAFF
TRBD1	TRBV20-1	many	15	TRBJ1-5	TGCAGTGCTTGGCGCCGGGACAGGTTCAATCAGCCCCAGCATTTT	CSAWRRDRFNQPQHF
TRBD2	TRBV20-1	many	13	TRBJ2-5	TGCAGCTCGGGGCTAGCGGGACAAGAGACCCAGTACTTC	CSSGLAGQETQYF
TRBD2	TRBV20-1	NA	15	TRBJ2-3	TGCAGTGCTAATCCTAGCGGGAGAGGGGGAGATACGCAGTATTTT	CSANPSGRGGDTQYF
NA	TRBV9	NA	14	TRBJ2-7	TGTGCCAGCAGCCAGAGGACGATCTCCTACGAGCAGTACTTC	CASSQRTISYEQYF
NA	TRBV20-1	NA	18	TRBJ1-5	TGCAGTGCTAGAGACTTATTAGGCAGACATTTGGGCAATCAGCCCCAGCATTTT	CSARDLLGRHLGNQPQHF
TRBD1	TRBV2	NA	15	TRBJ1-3	TGTGCCACCAAACTGACAGGGGGCATTGGAAACACCATATATTTT	CATKLTGGIGNTIYF
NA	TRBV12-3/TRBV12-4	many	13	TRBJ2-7	TGTGCCAGCAGTTTATCCGGCTCGACGGAGCAGTACTTC	CASSLSGSTEQYF
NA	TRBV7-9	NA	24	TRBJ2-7	NA	CASSFYICSASLNQGTGGSYEQYF
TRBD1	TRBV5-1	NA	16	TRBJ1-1	TGCGCCAGCAGCCCGGTGGGGACAGGGGGCCTCACTGAAGCTTTCTTT	CASSPVGTGGLTEAFF
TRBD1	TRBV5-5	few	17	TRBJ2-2	TGTGCCAGCAGCCAACTAACCGGGACAGCGATCACCGGGGAGCTGTTTTTT	CASSQLTGTAITGELFF
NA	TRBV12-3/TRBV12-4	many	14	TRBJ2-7	TGTGCCAGCAGTTTAGCTAGGGTATACTACGAGCAGTACTTC	CASSLARVYYEQYF
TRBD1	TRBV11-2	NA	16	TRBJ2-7	TGTGCCAGCAGCTTGCCTCCCGGGACAGGGCTCCACGAGCAGTACTTC	CASSLPPGTGLHEQYF
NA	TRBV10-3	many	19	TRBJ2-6	TGTGCCATCAGTGAGTTGGCGACAGGTTACAACTCTGGGGCCAACGTCCTGACTTTC	CAISELATGYNSGANVLTF
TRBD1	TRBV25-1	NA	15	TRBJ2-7	TGTGCCAGCAGGGGAGGGACAGGGCTCTCCTACGAGCAGTACTTC	CASRGGTGLSYEQYF
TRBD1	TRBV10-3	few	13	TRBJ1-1	TGTGCCACCTCGGGACAGGGAAAGACTGAAGCTTTCTTT	CATSGQGKTEAFF
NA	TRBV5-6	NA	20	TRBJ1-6	TGTGCCAGCAGCTTGGTGCTCAACGCGGAGCAGGGATCCTATAATTCACCCCTCCACTTT	CASSLVLNAEQGSYNSPLHF
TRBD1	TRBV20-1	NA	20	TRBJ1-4	TGCAGTGCTAGAGATCTTTACGAATGGACAGGGGAACTAATCAATGAAAAACTGTTTTTT	CSARDLYEWTGELINEKLFF
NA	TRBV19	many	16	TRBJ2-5	TGTGCCAGTAGTAGCCGTTTTGCGACGGCGGAAGAGACCCAGTACTTC	CASSSRFATAEETQYF
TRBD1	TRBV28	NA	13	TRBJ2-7	TGTGCTTCCGGGACAGGGGTCTCTTACGAGCAGTACTTC	CASGTGVSYEQYF